This TCR beta chain was retrieved from a study of chemoradiotherapy in HPV16-positive cancers. In germline, CDR1 is KGHSH, CDR2 LQKENI. The V end was cut by 3 bases, the J end by 0 bases, with 23 bases between. CDR3 size: 19 residues. Sequencing used immunoSEQ multiplex PCR; TCRdb keeps in-frame clones, though not all of them. The data contain 15,000 to 20,000 clones, approximately 90% of them singletons. This receptor was identified in a human donor with HPV-associated anogenital cancer. The gene calls are TRBV18 and TRBJ1-1, with D perhaps matching TRBD1 (6 bases). This material consisted of blood, taken from a patient who underwent chemoradiotherapy. The CDR3 sequence is CASSPIRQAERGMNTEAFF. CDR3 DNA sequence: TGTGCCAGCTCACCTATTAGACAGGCTGAACGAGGGATGAACACTGAAGCTTTCTTT. The full variable domain, in which reference TRBV18 and TRBJ1-1 provide the parts outside the CDR3, is NAGVMQNPRHLVRRRGQEARLRCSPMKGHSHVYWYRQLPEEGLKFMVYLQKENIIDESGMPKERFSAEFPKEGPSILRIQQVVRGDSAAYFCASSPIRQAERGMNTEAFFGQGTRLTVV.